This T cell receptor (beta chain) was profiled in a study of blood T cell repertoires in COVID-19. Study-level information: Whether acute or convalescent, the COVID-19 samples came from the United States, Italy and Spain.

Only in-frame clones appear in the TCRdb table, and some are missing; sequencing was by immunoSEQ multiplex PCR. Among a few hundred thousand clones, 80% were seen once, and the ten largest hold 9.5% to 15%. The sequencing input was peripheral blood. The sequence was obtained from a human donor in a cohort sampled during active COVID-19.

The CDR3 loop is CASSELMLGGLNTGELFF. In DNA, the CDR3 is TGTGCCAGCAGTGAATTGATGCTTGGCGGATTGAACACCGGGGAGCTGTTTTTT. V is TRBV25-1 and J is TRBJ2-2; D remains ambiguous. V was cut by 1 base and J by 1 base, with 16 bases left in between. CDR3 size: 18 residues. Germline V gene sequence: CDR1 MGHDK, CDR2 SYGVNS.